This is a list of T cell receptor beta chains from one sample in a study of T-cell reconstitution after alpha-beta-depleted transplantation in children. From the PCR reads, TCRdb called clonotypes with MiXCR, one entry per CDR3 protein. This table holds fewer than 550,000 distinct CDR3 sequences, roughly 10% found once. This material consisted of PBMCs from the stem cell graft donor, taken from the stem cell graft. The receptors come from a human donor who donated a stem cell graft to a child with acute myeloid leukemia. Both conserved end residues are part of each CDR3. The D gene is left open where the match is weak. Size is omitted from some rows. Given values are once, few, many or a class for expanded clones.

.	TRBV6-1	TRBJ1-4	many	CASSEASIATNEKLFF	TGTGCCAGCAGTGAAGCTTCAATTGCAACTAATGAAAAACTGTTTTTT
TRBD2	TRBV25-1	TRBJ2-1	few	CASSGLAGVAYNEQFF	TGTGCCAGCAGTGGGCTAGCGGGAGTGGCCTACAATGAGCAGTTCTTC
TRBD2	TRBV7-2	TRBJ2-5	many	CASSTGGRLAGETQYF	TGTGCCAGCAGCACAGGCGGCAGACTAGCGGGAGAGACCCAGTACTTC
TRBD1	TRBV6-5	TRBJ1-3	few	CASSYSDRLPGNTIYF	TGTGCCAGCAGTTACTCGGACAGGTTACCTGGAAACACCATATATTTT
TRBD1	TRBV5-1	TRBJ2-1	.	CASSPGQGVDEQFF	TGCGCCAGCAGCCCCGGACAGGGGGTTGATGAGCAGTTCTTC
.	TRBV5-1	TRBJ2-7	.	CASSLGPGVSYEQYF	TGCGCCAGCAGCTTGGGCCCGGGGGTCTCCTACGAGCAGTACTTC
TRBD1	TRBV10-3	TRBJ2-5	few	CAISEGQGMGETQYF	TGTGCCATCAGTGAGGGACAGGGGATGGGAGAGACCCAGTACTTC
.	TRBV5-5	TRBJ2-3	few	CASSLSSSTDTQYF	TGTGCCAGCAGCTTGTCTAGTAGCACAGATACGCAGTATTTT
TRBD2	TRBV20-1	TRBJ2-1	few	CSARDPGTSGLNEQFF	TGCAGTGCTAGAGATCCTGGGACTAGCGGACTTAATGAGCAGTTCTTC
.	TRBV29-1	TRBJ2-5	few	CSVRAGMETQYF	TGCAGCGTGCGAGCCGGGATGGAGACCCAGTACTTC
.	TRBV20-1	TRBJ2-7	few	CSVPNGTPPYEQYF	TGCAGTGTTCCAAACGGGACTCCCCCCTACGAGCAGTACTTC
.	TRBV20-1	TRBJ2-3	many	CSARDIQVGNTQYF	TGCAGTGCTAGAGATATCCAGGTTGGAAATACGCAGTATTTT
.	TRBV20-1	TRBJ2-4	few	CSAPQGKRDIQYF	TGCAGTGCTCCGCAGGGCAAGAGGGACATTCAGTACTTC
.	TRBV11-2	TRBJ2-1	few	CASSLWGSSYNEQFF	TGTGCCAGCAGCTTATGGGGAAGCTCCTACAATGAGCAGTTCTTC
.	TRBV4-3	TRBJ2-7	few	CASSRRLRGNEQYF	TGCGCCAGCAGCCGTAGGCTGAGGGGGAACGAGCAGTACTTC
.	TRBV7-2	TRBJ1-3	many	CASSLPGSGNTIYF	TGTGCCAGCAGCTTACCGGGTTCTGGAAACACCATATATTTT
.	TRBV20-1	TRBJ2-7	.	CSAREGGRYEQYF	TGCAGTGCTAGAGAGGGGGGAAGGTACGAGCAGTACTTC
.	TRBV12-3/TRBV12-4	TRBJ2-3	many	CASSEPGTGANTQYF	TGTGCCAGCAGTGAGCCCGGGACGGGGGCGAATACGCAGTATTTT
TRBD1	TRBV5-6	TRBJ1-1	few	CASSNTGGSREAFF	TGTGCCAGCAGCAATACAGGGGGCTCTCGAGAAGCTTTCTTT
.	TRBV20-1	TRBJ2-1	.	CSAMPSQSSLSSYNEQFF	TGCAGTGCTATGCCTAGTCAGTCATCGCTAAGCTCCTACAATGAGCAGTTCTTC
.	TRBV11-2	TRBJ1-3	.	CASSGAAGENTIYF	TGTGCCAGCAGCGGCGCCGCGGGGGAAAACACCATATATTTT
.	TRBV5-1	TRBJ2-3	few	CASRPVGTDTQYF	TGCGCCAGCAGACCCGTAGGCACAGATACGCAGTATTTT
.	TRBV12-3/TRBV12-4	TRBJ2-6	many	CASSQGSSGANVLTF	TGTGCCAGCAGTCAGGGGAGCTCTGGGGCCAACGTCCTGACTTTC
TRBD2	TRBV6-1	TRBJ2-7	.	CASSPRPLADHEQYF	TGTGCCAGCAGCCCGCGGCCGCTAGCGGACCACGAGCAGTACTTC
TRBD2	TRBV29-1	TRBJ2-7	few	CSVQFWDGKSGRSPYEQYF	TGCAGCGTCCAATTTTGGGACGGCAAAAGCGGGAGGTCTCCCTACGAGCAGTACTTC
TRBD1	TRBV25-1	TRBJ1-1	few	CASSEMGLGTGGRNTEAFF	TGTGCCAGCAGTGAAATGGGGCTTGGGACAGGGGGCCGGAACACTGAAGCTTTCTTT
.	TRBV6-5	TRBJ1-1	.	CASSYQDGLNTEAFF	TGTGCCAGCAGTTACCAAGACGGTTTGAACACTGAAGCTTTCTTT
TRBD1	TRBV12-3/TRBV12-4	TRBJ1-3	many	CASSLDRTGNTIYF	TGTGCCAGCAGTTTGGACAGGACTGGAAACACCATATATTTT
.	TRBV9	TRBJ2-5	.	CASSVAVGAEQETQYF	TGTGCCAGCAGCGTAGCGGTTGGGGCAGAGCAAGAGACCCAGTACTTC
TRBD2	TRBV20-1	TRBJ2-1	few	CSALGGGRADEQFF	TGCAGTGCCCTCGGGGGCGGGAGGGCCGACGAGCAGTTCTTC
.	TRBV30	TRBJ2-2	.	CACVEGMNTGELFF	TGTGCCTGCGTGGAGGGGATGAACACCGGGGAGCTGTTTTTT
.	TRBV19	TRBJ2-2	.	CASRRPGQGNTGELFF	TGTGCCAGTAGAAGGCCCGGTCAGGGGAACACCGGGGAGCTGTTTTTT
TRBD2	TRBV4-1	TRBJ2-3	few	CASSQGVSGGVLADTQYF	TGCGCCAGCAGCCAAGGTGTTAGCGGGGGAGTGCTTGCAGATACGCAGTATTTT
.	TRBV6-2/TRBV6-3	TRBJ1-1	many	CASILRGHTEAFF	TGTGCCAGCATTCTTCGTGGGCACACTGAAGCTTTCTTT
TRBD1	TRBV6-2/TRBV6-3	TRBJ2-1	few	CASSTRQGRSYNEQFF	TGTGCCAGCAGTACCCGACAGGGTCGCTCCTACAATGAGCAGTTCTTC
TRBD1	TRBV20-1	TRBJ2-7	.	CSATGGTYEQYF	TGCAGTGCTACAGGGGGTACCTACGAGCAGTACTTC
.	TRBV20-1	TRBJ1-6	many	CSARGQYNSPLHF	TGCAGTGCTAGAGGACAGTATAATTCACCCCTCCACTTT
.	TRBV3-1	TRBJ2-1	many	CASSQRGGDEQFF	TGTGCCAGCAGCCAGCGAGGGGGGGATGAGCAGTTCTTC
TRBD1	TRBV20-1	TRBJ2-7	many	CSASGTGPYEQYF	TGCAGTGCTAGCGGGACAGGACCCTACGAGCAGTACTTC
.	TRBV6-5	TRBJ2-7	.	CASSSRQALSGQYF	TGTGCCAGCAGTTCCCGACAGGCCCTCAGTGGGCAGTACTTC
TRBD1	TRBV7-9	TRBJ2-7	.	CASSRTGGYEQYF	TGTGCCAGCAGTCGTACAGGGGGCTACGAGCAGTACTTC
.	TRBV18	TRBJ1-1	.	CASSPPSTSNTEAFF	TGTGCCAGCTCACCACCGTCAACTTCGAACACTGAAGCTTTCTTT
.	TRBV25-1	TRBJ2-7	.	CASSHRESVYEQYF	TGTGCCAGCAGTCACCGGGAGTCTGTCTACGAGCAGTACTTC
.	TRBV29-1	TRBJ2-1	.	CSVEGVPNEQFF	TGCAGCGTTGAGGGGGTCCCCAATGAGCAGTTCTTC
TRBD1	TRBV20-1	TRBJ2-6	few	CSAKPGTGIRSGANGLTF	TGCAGTGCTAAACCCGGGACAGGAATCCGCTCTGGGGCCAACGGCCTGACTTTC
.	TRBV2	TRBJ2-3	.	CASRRSDTQYF	TGTGCCAGCAGACGCTCAGATACGCAGTATTTT
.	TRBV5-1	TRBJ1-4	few	CASRKYRDWGTNEKLFF	TGCGCCAGCAGGAAATACAGGGATTGGGGCACTAATGAAAAACTGTTTTTT
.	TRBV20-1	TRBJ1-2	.	CSARAGAGGGRGYTF	TGCAGTGCTAGAGCGGGGGCGGGGGGCGGTCGTGGCTACACCTTC
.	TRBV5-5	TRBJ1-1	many	CASSFQDTEAFF	TGTGCCAGCAGCTTTCAGGACACTGAAGCTTTCTTT
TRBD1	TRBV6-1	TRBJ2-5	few	CASGGTGGQETQYF	TGTGCCAGCGGGGGGACAGGGGGCCAAGAGACCCAGTACTTC
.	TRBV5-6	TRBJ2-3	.	CASSLVAITDTQYF	TGTGCCAGCAGCTTGGTGGCTATCACAGATACGCAGTATTTT
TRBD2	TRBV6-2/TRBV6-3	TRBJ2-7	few	CASSSTGTSGDYEQYF	TGTGCCAGCAGTTCAACCGGGACTAGCGGTGACTACGAGCAGTACTTC
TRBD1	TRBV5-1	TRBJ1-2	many	CASSPGTGGGYTF	TGCGCCAGCAGCCCAGGGACAGGTGGTGGCTACACCTTC
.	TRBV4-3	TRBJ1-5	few	CASSQDIVTGWGQPQHF	TGCGCCAGCAGCCAAGATATAGTCACAGGGTGGGGTCAGCCCCAGCATTTT
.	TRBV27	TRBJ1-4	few	CATIVPAVNEKLFF	TGTGCCACCATTGTGCCGGCAGTCAATGAAAAACTGTTTTTT
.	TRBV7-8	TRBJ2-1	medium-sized	CASSPLLNEQFF	TGTGCCAGCAGCCCCCTGCTGAATGAGCAGTTCTTC
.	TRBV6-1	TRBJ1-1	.	CASRRVGTEAFF	TGTGCCAGCAGGAGGGTTGGCACTGAAGCTTTCTTT
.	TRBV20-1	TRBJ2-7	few	CSARYDTSYEQYF	TGCAGTGCTAGGTACGACACCTCCTACGAGCAGTACTTC